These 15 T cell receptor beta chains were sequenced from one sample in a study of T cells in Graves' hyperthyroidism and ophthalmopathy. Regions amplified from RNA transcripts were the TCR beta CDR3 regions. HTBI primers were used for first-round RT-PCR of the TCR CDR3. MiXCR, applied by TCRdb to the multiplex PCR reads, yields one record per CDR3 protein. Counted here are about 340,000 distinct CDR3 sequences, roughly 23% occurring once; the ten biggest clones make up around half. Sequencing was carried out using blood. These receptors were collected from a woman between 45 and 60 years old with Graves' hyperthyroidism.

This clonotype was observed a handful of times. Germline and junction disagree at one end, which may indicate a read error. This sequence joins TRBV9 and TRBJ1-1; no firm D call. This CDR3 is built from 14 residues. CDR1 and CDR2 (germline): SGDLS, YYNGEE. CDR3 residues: CTSSARLGNTEAFF. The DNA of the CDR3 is TGTACCAGCAGCGCGAGACTTGGGAACACTGAAGCTTTCTTT.

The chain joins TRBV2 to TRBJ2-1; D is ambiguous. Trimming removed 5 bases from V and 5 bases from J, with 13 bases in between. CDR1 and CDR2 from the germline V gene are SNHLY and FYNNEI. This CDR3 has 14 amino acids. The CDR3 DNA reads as TGTGCCAGCAGTCGGCTGCTAGGTGACAATGAGCAGTTCTTC. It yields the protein CASSRLLGDNEQFF.

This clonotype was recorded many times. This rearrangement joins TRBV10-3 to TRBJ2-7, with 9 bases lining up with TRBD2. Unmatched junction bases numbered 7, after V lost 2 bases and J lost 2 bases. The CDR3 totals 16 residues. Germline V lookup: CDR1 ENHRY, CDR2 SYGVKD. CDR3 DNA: TGTGCCATCAGTGAGCCAAGGGCGGGGGGGCCCTACGAGCAGTACTTC. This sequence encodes CAISEPRAGGPYEQYF.

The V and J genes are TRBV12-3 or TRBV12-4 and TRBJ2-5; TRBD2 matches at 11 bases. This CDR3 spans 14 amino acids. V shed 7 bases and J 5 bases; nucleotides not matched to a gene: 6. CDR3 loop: CASTVAGGQETQYF. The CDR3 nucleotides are TGTGCCAGCACCGTAGCGGGAGGGCAGGAGACCCAGTACTTC.

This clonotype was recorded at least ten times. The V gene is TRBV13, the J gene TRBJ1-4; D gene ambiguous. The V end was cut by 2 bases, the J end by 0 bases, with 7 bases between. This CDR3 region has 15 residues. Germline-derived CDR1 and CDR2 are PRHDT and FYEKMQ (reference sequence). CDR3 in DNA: TGTGCCAGCAGCTTAAGGACTCCAACTAATGAAAAACTGTTTTTT. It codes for CASSLRTPTNEKLFF.

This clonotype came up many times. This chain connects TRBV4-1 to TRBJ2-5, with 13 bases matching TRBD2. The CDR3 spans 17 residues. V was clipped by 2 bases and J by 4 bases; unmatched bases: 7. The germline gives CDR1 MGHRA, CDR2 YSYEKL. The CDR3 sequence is CASSQLRTSGSPETQYF. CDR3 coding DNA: TGCGCCAGCAGCCAACTACGGACTAGCGGGAGTCCAGAGACCCAGTACTTC.

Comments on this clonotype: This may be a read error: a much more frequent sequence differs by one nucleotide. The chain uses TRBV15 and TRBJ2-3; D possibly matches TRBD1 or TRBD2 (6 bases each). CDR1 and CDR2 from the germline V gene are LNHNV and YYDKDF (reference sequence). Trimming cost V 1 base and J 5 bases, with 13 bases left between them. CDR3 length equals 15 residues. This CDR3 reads CATSRGGAGRDTQYF. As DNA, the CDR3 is TGTGCCACCAGCAGAGGGGGGGCAGGGAGAGATACGCAGTATTTT.

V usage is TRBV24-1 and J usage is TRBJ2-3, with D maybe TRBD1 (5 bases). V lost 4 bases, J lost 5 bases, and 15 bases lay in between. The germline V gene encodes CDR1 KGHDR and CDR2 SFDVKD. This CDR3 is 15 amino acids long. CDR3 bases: TGTGCCACCAGTGACCAGGGTATTGGACGAGATACGCAGTATTTT. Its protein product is CATSDQGIGRDTQYF.

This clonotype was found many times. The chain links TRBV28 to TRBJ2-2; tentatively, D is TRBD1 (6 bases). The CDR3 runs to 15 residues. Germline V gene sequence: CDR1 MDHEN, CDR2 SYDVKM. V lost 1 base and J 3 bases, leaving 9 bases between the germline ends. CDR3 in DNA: TGTGCCAGCAGTTTATCCGGGACATACACCGGGGAGCTGTTTTTT. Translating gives CASSLSGTYTGELFF.

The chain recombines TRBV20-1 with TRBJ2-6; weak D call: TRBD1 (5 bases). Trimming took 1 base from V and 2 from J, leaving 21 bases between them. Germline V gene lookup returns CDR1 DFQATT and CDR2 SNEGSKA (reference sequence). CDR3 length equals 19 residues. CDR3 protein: CSARGPPGRVPTGANVLTF. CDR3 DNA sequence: TGCAGTGCTAGAGGCCCGCCCGGCAGGGTCCCCACTGGGGCCAACGTCCTGACTTTC.

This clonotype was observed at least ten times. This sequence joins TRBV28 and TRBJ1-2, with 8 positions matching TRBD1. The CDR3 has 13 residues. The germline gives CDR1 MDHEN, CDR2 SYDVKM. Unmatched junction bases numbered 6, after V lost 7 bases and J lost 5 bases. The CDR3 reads CASNRGSRYGYTF. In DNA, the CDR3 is TGTGCCAGCAACAGGGGGAGTCGGTATGGCTACACCTTC.

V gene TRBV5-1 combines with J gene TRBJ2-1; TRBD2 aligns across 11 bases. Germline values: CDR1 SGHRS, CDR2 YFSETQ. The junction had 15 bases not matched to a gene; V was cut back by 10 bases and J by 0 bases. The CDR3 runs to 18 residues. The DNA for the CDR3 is TGCGCCGTGTCCCCCCAGGGACTAGCGGAAAGCTCCTACAATGAGCAGTTCTTC. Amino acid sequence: CAVSPQGLAESSYNEQFF.

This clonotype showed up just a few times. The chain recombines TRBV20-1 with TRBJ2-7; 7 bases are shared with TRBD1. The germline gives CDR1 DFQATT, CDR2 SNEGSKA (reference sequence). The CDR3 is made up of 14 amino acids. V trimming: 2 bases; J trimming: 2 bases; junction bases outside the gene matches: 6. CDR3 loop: CSARPDRAPYEQYF. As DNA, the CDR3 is TGCAGTGCTAGACCCGACAGGGCCCCCTACGAGCAGTACTTC.

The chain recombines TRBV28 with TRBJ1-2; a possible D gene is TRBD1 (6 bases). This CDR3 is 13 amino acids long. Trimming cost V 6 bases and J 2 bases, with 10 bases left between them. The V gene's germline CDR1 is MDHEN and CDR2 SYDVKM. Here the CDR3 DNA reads TGTGCCAGCAGACTAAGGGGGAACTATGGCTACACCTTC. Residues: CASRLRGNYGYTF.

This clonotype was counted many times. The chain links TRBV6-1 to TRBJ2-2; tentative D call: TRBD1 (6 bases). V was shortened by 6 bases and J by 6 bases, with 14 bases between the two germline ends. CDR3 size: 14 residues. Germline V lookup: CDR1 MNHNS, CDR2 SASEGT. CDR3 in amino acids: CASSPRTASGELFF. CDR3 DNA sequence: TGTGCCAGCAGCCCCCGGACAGCGTCCGGGGAGCTGTTTTTT.